This T cell receptor (beta chain) was sequenced during a study of T cell changes during pregnancy in multiple sclerosis. Data came from immunoSEQ multiplex PCR; TCRdb stores just in-frame clones and leaves some out. Of over 25,000 clones in the sample, roughly nine tenths are singletons; the top ten hold 0.65% to 0.9%. The germline V gene has CDR1 GTSNPN and CDR2 SVGIG (reference sequence). This CDR3 spans 12 amino acids. Trimming took off 3 bases at V and 2 bases at J, with 8 bases between the two ends. This receptor was taken from a female donor with multiple sclerosis, enrolled in a pregnancy study. The material was CD4+ T cells from peripheral blood mononuclear cells, obtained in the first trimester of pregnancy. The genes are TRBV30 and TRBJ2-7; D perhaps matches TRBD1 (6 bases). DNA of the CDR3: TGTGCCTGGAGCAGGGGAACCTACGAGCAGTACTTC. This codes for CAWSRGTYEQYF.